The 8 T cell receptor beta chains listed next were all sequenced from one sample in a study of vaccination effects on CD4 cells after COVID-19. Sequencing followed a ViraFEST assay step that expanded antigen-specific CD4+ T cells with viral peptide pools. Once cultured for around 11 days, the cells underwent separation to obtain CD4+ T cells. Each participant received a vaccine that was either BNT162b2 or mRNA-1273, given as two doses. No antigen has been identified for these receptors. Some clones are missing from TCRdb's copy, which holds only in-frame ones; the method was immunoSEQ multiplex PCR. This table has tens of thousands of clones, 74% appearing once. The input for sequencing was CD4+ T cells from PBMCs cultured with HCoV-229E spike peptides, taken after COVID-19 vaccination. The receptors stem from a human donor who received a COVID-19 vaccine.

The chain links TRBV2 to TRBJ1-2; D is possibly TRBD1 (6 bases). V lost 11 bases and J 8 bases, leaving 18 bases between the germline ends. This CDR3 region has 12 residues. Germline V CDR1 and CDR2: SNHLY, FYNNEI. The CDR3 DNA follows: TGTGCCGGGGCACAGGGAGATCGGGGCTACACCTTC. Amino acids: CAGAQGDRGYTF.

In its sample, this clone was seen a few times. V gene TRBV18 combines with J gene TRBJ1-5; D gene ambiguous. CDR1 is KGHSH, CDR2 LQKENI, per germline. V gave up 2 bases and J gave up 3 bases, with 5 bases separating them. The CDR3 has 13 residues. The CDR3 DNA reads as TGTGCCAGCTCACCAGATCACAATCAGCCCCAGCATTTT. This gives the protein CASSPDHNQPQHF.

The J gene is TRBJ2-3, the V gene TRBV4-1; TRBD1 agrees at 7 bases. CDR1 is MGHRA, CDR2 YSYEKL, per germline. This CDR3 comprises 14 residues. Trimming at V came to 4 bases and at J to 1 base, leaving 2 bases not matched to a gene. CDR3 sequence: CASSRTGGTDTQYF. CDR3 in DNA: TGCGCCAGCAGCCGGACAGGTGGCACAGATACGCAGTATTTT.

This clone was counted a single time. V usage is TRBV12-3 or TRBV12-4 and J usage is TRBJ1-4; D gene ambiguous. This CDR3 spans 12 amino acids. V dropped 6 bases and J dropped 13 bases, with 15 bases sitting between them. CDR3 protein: CASSPGPRRLFF. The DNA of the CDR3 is TGTGCCAGCAGCCCTGGGCCCCGGCGACTGTTTTTT.

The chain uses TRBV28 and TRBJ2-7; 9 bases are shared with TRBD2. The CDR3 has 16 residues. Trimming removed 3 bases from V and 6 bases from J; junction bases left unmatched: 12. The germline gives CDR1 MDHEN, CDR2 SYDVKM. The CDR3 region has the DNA TGTGCCAGCAGTTTCGGGCTAGCGGGGAGAACGGGCGAGCAGTACGTC. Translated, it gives CASSFGLAGRTGEQYV.

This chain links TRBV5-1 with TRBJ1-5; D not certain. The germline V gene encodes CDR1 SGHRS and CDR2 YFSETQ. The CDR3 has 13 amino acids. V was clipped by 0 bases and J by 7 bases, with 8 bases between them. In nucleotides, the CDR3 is TGCGCCAGCAGCTTGGGCCATACCCAGCCCCAGCATTTT. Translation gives CASSLGHTQPQHF.

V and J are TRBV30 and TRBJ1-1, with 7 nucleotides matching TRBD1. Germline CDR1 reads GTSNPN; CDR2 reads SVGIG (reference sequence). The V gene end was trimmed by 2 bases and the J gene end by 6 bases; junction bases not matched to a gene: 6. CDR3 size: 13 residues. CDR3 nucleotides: TGTGCCTGGAGTCAGGGGGTTGTCGCTGAAGCTTTCTTT. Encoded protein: CAWSQGVVAEAFF.

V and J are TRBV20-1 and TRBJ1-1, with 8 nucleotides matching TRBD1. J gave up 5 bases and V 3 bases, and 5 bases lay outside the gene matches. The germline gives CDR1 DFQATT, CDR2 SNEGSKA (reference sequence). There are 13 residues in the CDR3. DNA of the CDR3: TGCAGTGCTAGTTGGCAGGGGGCGACTGAAGCTTTCTTT. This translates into CSASWQGATEAFF.